Below are 25 T cell receptor beta chains sequenced from a single sample in a study of T cells in Graves' hyperthyroidism and ophthalmopathy. The investigators amplified TCR beta CDR3 regions from RNA transcripts. The primer set for the first-round RT-PCR of the TCR CDR3 was HTBI. MiXCR, applied by TCRdb to the multiplex PCR reads, yields one record per CDR3 protein. The profile covers 650,000 to 700,000 distinct CDR3 sequences, with around 16% appearing a single time and roughly a sixth taken by the ten largest. The sample was blood. The receptors were sampled from a man aged 50-59 years with Graves' hyperthyroidism.

V and J are TRBV20-1 and TRBJ2-5; the D call may be TRBD1 or TRBD2 (6 bases each). The CDR3 length is 14 residues. Trimming pared 2 bases from V and 4 bases from J, leaving 14 bases between. Germline V CDR1 and CDR2: DFQATT, SNEGSKA (reference sequence). The CDR3: CSARPQGTRETQYF. In nucleotides, the CDR3 is TGCAGTGCTAGACCGCAGGGGACTCGAGAGACCCAGTACTTC.

This clonotype appeared many times. V is TRBV2 and J is TRBJ1-4, with D unresolved. Per germline, CDR1 SNHLY and CDR2 FYNNEI. V was clipped by 6 bases and J by 7 bases, with 12 bases between them. CDR3 length: 13 amino acids. Here the CDR3 reads CASRSGGFEKLFF. CDR3 nucleotide sequence: TGTGCCAGCAGGTCTGGAGGGTTTGAAAAACTGTTTTTT.

The chain is built from TRBV29-1 and TRBJ1-2; 10 nucleotides align to TRBD1. Germline values: CDR1 SQVTM, CDR2 ANQGSEA. The CDR3 length is 16 residues. With 3 bases clipped from V and 2 bases from J, the junction kept 9 bases outside the gene matches. This chain's CDR3 is CSVELTAGQGNYGYTF. CDR3 in DNA: TGCAGCGTTGAGTTAACTGCGGGACAGGGGAACTATGGCTACACCTTC.

J is TRBJ2-1 and V is TRBV19; 10 positions match TRBD2. CDR3 length: 15 residues. CDR1 is LNHDA and CDR2 is SQIVND in the germline V gene (reference sequence). J gave up 4 bases and V 8 bases, and 8 bases lay outside the gene matches. The CDR3 DNA is TGTGCCAGTCGTAGAGCGGGAGGGCCGTACAATGAGCAGTTCTTC. Translating it yields CASRRAGGPYNEQFF.

This clonotype was seen many times. The rearrangement links TRBV7-2 to TRBJ1-6, with D possibly matching TRBD1 (6 bases). CDR1 is SGHTA and CDR2 is FQGNSA in the germline V gene. Trimming pared 6 bases from V and 6 bases from J, leaving 15 bases between. This CDR3 has 15 amino acids. Here the CDR3 DNA reads TGTGCCAGCAGTGAACAGGGCCCTGGTAATTCACCCCTCCACTTT. Protein sequence: CASSEQGPGNSPLHF.

The genes are TRBV29-1 and TRBJ1-2; the D is unclear. This CDR3 region has 13 residues. Germline V gives CDR1 SQVTM, CDR2 ANQGSEA. Trimming cost V 4 bases and J 2 bases, with 11 bases left between them. The CDR3 spells CSVVGSPNYGYTF. The CDR3, as DNA: TGCAGCGTTGTGGGCAGCCCCAACTATGGCTACACCTTC.

This clonotype was seen ten or more times. The chain couples TRBV6-5 to TRBJ2-7, with D possibly TRBD1 on 6 matching bases. Germline CDR1 is MNHEY and CDR2 is SVGAGI. There are 17 residues in the CDR3. V was cut by 3 bases and J by 1 base, with 19 bases left in between. CDR3 loop: CASSYSRGTKTSYEQYF. CDR3 bases: TGTGCCAGCAGTTATAGCAGGGGCACAAAAACATCCTACGAGCAGTACTTC.

This clonotype was counted many times. The chain carries TRBV28 and TRBJ1-4, with D hard to call. The germline gives CDR1 MDHEN, CDR2 SYDVKM. The length of the CDR3 is 15 residues. Trimming removed 2 bases at V and 8 bases at J, with 15 bases between. The CDR3 protein is CASSLGQAAREKLFF. As DNA, the CDR3 is TGTGCCAGCAGTTTAGGGCAGGCCGCACGGGAAAAACTGTTTTTT.

The sample holds a few counts of this clonotype. V and J are TRBV7-3 and TRBJ2-2; 10 nucleotides agree with TRBD2. J lost 0 bases, V lost 2 bases, and 15 bases had no gene match. Germline assignment: CDR1 SGHTA and CDR2 FQGTGA. The CDR3 is 21 amino acids. CDR3 amino acids: CASSLGRGSGLAETNTGELFF. CDR3 nucleotide sequence: TGTGCCAGCAGCTTAGGCCGGGGATCCGGACTAGCGGAAACGAACACCGGGGAGCTGTTTTTT.

At least ten counts were recorded for this clonotype. The rearrangement joins TRBV5-5 to TRBJ2-5; perhaps TRBD2 as D (5 bases). CDR3 length: 14 residues. Trimming took off 1 base at V and 1 base at J, with 8 bases between the two ends. The germline CDR1 and CDR2 sequences are SGHKS and YYEKEE (reference sequence). CDR3 sequence (DNA): TGTGCCAGCAGCTTGCGAAGCGGCCAAGAGACCCAGTACTTC. Translation: CASSLRSGQETQYF.

In its sample, this clonotype was seen many times. J is TRBJ1-3 and V is TRBV6-1, with unresolved D. The CDR3 is 15 residues long. Per germline, CDR1 MNHNS and CDR2 SASEGT. The V and J ends lost 5 bases and 4 bases respectively, with 15 bases between them. The CDR3 coding sequence is TGTGCCAGCAGTTACTTCGGTCGGACGGGAAACACCATATATTTT. This translates into CASSYFGRTGNTIYF.

This clonotype was found many times. The genes are TRBV27 and TRBJ2-2, with D perhaps assigned TRBD1 or TRBD2 (5 bases each). In germline, CDR1 is MNHEY, CDR2 SMNVEV (reference sequence). The CDR3 covers 15 residues. V lost 5 bases to trimming and J lost 4 bases, with 14 bases between them. The CDR3 spells CASSPLRDGTGELFF. CDR3 bases: TGTGCCAGCAGTCCCCTCCGGGACGGCACCGGGGAGCTGTTTTTT.

At least ten counts were recorded for this clonotype. This sequence joins TRBV2 and TRBJ2-5, with D tentatively TRBD1 (6 bases). The CDR3 is made up of 15 amino acids. Per the germline V gene, CDR1 is SNHLY and CDR2 is FYNNEI. With 4 bases removed from V and 4 bases from J, the gap between germline ends came to 16 bases. The CDR3 region has the DNA TGTGCCAGCAGTGTAACAGGGTCTTTGCGAGAGACCCAGTACTTC. Translating it yields CASSVTGSLRETQYF.

Only a few counts were recorded for this clonotype. The chain joins TRBV5-8 to TRBJ2-1, with D perhaps TRBD1 (6 bases). Germline V gene data show CDR1 as SGHTS and CDR2 as YDEGEE. V was pared by 7 bases and J by 9 bases, with 23 bases between. The CDR3 is 15 amino acids. The CDR3, as DNA: TGTGCCAGCCCTCCTAAAACTCAGGGGTTCAGTGAGCAGTTCTTC. Encoded protein: CASPPKTQGFSEQFF.

The chain uses TRBV5-1 and TRBJ2-1; no definite D call. Per germline, CDR1 SGHRS and CDR2 YFSETQ. There are 14 residues in the CDR3. The V gene lost 3 bases and the J gene lost 7 bases, with 14 bases spanning the gap. CDR3 in DNA: TGCGCCAGCAGCTACGAAGGATTATTAAATGAGCAGTTCTTC. The encoded protein is CASSYEGLLNEQFF.

This clonotype was seen just once. The gene calls are TRBV12-3 or TRBV12-4 and TRBJ1-1; D may be TRBD1 (6 bases). This CDR3 spans 13 amino acids. The V gene lost 7 bases and the J gene lost 5 bases, with 14 bases spanning the gap. CDR3 in amino acids: CASTLTGPTEAFF. DNA for the CDR3: TGTGCCAGCACTTTGACAGGTCCTACTGAAGCTTTCTTT.

This clonotype occurred many times. This sequence joins TRBV7-2 and TRBJ1-2; a weak D match, TRBD1 (5 bases). V was shortened by 1 base and J by 8 bases, with 11 bases between the two germline ends. CDR1 SGHTA and CDR2 FQGNSA come from the germline V gene. The CDR3 is 13 residues long. The CDR3 loop is CASSLGSWGGYTF. In nucleotides, the CDR3 is TGTGCCAGCAGCTTAGGAAGCTGGGGGGGCTACACCTTC.

This clonotype has just a few counts. The rearrangement joins TRBV27 to TRBJ2-1; 10 nucleotides agree with TRBD2. The CDR3 has 15 residues. With V trimmed by 3 bases and J by 3 bases, 2 bases remained unmatched. Per germline, CDR1 MNHEY and CDR2 SMNVEV (reference sequence). Written as DNA, the CDR3 is TGTGCCAGCAGTTTTGGGACTAGCGACTACAATGAGCAGTTCTTC. It specifies CASSFGTSDYNEQFF.

This sequence joins TRBV13 and TRBJ2-7; D gene ambiguous. CDR3 length: 14 amino acids. V was clipped by 5 bases and J by 0 bases, with 11 bases between them. In germline, CDR1 is PRHDT, CDR2 FYEKMQ (reference sequence). The CDR3 loop reads CASSATASSYEQYF. In DNA, the CDR3 is TGTGCCAGCAGCGCGACGGCGAGCTCCTACGAGCAGTACTTC.

This clonotype was detected many times. V and J are TRBV24-1 and TRBJ1-2; 8 positions agree with TRBD1. The V segment lost 3 bases and the J segment 3 bases; nucleotides outside the gene matches: 2. CDR1 is KGHDR and CDR2 is SFDVKD in the germline V gene. The CDR3 is 14 residues long. The CDR3 loop reads CATSDEGQDYGYTF. The CDR3 nucleotides are TGTGCCACCAGTGATGAGGGACAGGACTATGGCTACACCTTC.

This clonotype was picked up many times. The CDR3 is CASSGQETLYEQYF. The CDR3 DNA reads as TGTGCCAGCAGTGGTCAGGAGACCCTTTACGAGCAGTACTTC. The chain employs TRBV2 and TRBJ2-7; D remains unclear. The V end lost 4 bases, the J end lost 4 bases, and 14 bases lay between the germline ends. Looked up from germline, CDR1 is SNHLY and CDR2 is FYNNEI. The CDR3 spans 14 residues.

At least ten counts were recorded for this clonotype. An end of the junction differs from the germline gene, which may be a read error. This chain links TRBV11-3 with TRBJ1-1; no clear D gene. This CDR3 comprises 13 residues. Germline V gives CDR1 SGHNT, CDR2 YENEEA. The CDR3 region has the DNA TGTGCCAGCAGCCTAGACCAGAACACTGAAGCTTTCTTT. As protein: CASSLDQNTEAFF.

This clonotype was detected only a few times. The chain couples TRBV15 to TRBJ1-3; 8 bases line up with TRBD1. The CDR3 sequence is 15 residues long. After removal of 1 base from V and 12 bases from J, the junction contained 11 bases not matched to a gene. CDR1 is LNHNV and CDR2 is YYDKDF in the germline V gene (reference sequence). The CDR3, as DNA: TGTGCCACCAGCAGAGGCTCGGACAGGGTTTATTTCATATATTTT. It translates to CATSRGSDRVYFIYF.

The chain couples TRBV19 to TRBJ2-7, with 9 nucleotides matching TRBD2. After removal of 9 bases from V and 0 bases from J, the junction contained 6 bases not matched to a gene. The CDR3 is 14 amino acids. Germline CDR1 LNHDA, CDR2 SQIVND (reference sequence). CDR3 nucleotide sequence: TGTGCCAGCAGGACTAGCGTTAACTCCTACGAGCAGTACTTC. It translates to CASRTSVNSYEQYF.

V and J are TRBV30 and TRBJ2-6; D call uncertain. In germline, CDR1 is GTSNPN, CDR2 SVGIG (reference sequence). The CDR3 contains 16 residues. Trimming cost V 2 bases and J 1 base, with 12 bases left between them. Here the CDR3 DNA reads TGTGCCTGGAGTAGACTGAGTCGGTCTGGGGCCAACGTCCTGACTTTC. Translated, it gives CAWSRLSRSGANVLTF.